This TCR beta chain derives from a study of OX40 agonist ivuxolimab in advanced cancers. TCRdb's table, derived via immunoSEQ multiplex PCR, lists solely in-frame clones and lacks some. The table lists about 80,000 clones, around 90% of them singletons. CDR3 size: 11 residues. Germline V gene lookup returns CDR1 GTSNPN and CDR2 SVGIG (reference sequence). V gave up 5 bases and J gave up 9 bases, with 13 bases separating them. The count of this clone is one. V usage is TRBV30 and J usage is TRBJ2-5; D unresolved. This receptor was obtained from an adult with an advanced solid tumor such as melanoma, head and neck, liver or kidney cancer. The specimen comprised CD4+ or CD8+ T cells sorted from blood, sampled in a trial of the OX40 agonist ivuxolimab. For the CDR3, the DNA is TGTGCCTGGGGGATGGGTGATCCCCAGTACTTC. Residues: CAWGMGDPQYF. Using reference TRBV30 and TRBJ2-5 for the parts outside the CDR3, the full variable domain is SQTIHQWPATLVQPVGSPLSLECTVEGTSNPNLYWYRQAAGRGLQLLFYSVGIGQISSEVPQNLSASRPQDRQFILSSKKLLLSDSGFYLCAWGMGDPQYFGPGTRLLVL.